This passage covers 20 T cell receptor beta chains from one sample sequenced in a study of T cell repertoires in cytomegalovirus infection. TCRdb independently ran MiXCR on the reads; one entry per CDR3 protein. The sample includes over 300,000 distinct CDR3 sequences, 9.5% of them seen just once. Sequenced sample: PBMCs. The receptors originated from a human donor in good health (CMV status not recorded). Some clones in this sample may be carry-over from other donors' samples.

The CDR3 nucleotides are TGCGCCAGCAGCTTGGGAACGGACTCCTACGAGCAGTACTTC. This gives the protein CASSLGTDSYEQYF. The chain employs TRBV5-1 and TRBJ2-7; no clear D gene. The length of the CDR3 is 14 residues. CDR1 SGHRS and CDR2 YFSETQ come from the germline V gene. Trimming pared 0 bases from V and 0 bases from J, leaving 7 bases between.

With respect to this clonotype: It is likely a read error, because the conserved phenylalanine at the end of the CDR3 is missing. V gene TRBV6-5 combines with J gene TRBJ1-6; D unresolved. CDR1 is MNHEY and CDR2 is SVGAGI in the germline V gene. The ends were cut back, 2 bases at V and 4 bases at J, with 12 bases in the middle. This CDR3 has 16 residues. In DNA form, the CDR3 reads TGTGCCAGCAGTTACAGCCGGAATTCTTATAATTCACCCCTCCACCTT. This sequence encodes CASSYSRNSYNSPLHL.

This clonotype turned up a few times. The rearrangement joins TRBV20-1 to TRBJ1-4; tentative D call: TRBD1 (5 bases). This CDR3 is 15 amino acids long. V was clipped by 0 bases and J by 4 bases, with 12 bases between them. Per the germline V gene, CDR1 is DFQATT and CDR2 is SNEGSKA (reference sequence). CDR3: CSARESYRSNEKLFF. The CDR3 nucleotides are TGCAGTGCTAGAGAGTCGTACAGGAGTAATGAAAAACTGTTTTTT.

The sample holds many counts of this clonotype. The chain combines TRBV7-8 with TRBJ2-7; D gene unclear. Germline V gene data show CDR1 as SGHVS and CDR2 as FQNEAQ. V was cut by 1 base and J by 7 bases, with 14 bases left in between. The CDR3 contains 14 residues. The DNA for the CDR3 is TGTGCCAGCAGCTTAGGCAGGTCCGTCTGGGAGCAGTACTTC. Translation: CASSLGRSVWEQYF.

The chain employs TRBV19 and TRBJ1-6; no firm D call. The CDR3 is 12 residues long. Germline V lookup: CDR1 LNHDA, CDR2 SQIVND (reference sequence). Trimming stripped 5 bases from V and 14 bases from J, with 13 bases between. The CDR3 spells CASSLLDSTLHF. The CDR3 nucleotides read TGTGCCAGTAGTCTCTTGGATTCCACCCTCCACTTT.

This clonotype appeared many times. The gene calls are TRBV2 and TRBJ2-2; D might be TRBD2 (5 bases). CDR3 size: 13 residues. Germline lookup yields CDR1 SNHLY and CDR2 FYNNEI. V was pared by 7 bases and J by 4 bases, with 10 bases between. CDR3 coding DNA: TGTGCCAGCAAGGGAGTTTTCACCGGGGAGCTGTTTTTT. Amino acids: CASKGVFTGELFF.

This clonotype turned up a few times. This sequence joins TRBV18 and TRBJ1-1; D call uncertain. Trimming shortened V by 3 bases and J by 1 base, and 12 bases separated the two germline ends. Germline loops: CDR1 KGHSH, CDR2 LQKENI. The CDR3 has 15 amino acids. The CDR3 here is CASSPGAGRNTEAFF. The CDR3 DNA is TGTGCCAGCTCACCGGGTGCGGGGAGGAACACTGAAGCTTTCTTT.

This clonotype has just a few counts. The chain links TRBV28 to TRBJ2-1, with D possibly TRBD1 on 6 matching bases. The CDR3 length is 15 residues. V was cut by 1 base and J by 7 bases, with 14 bases left in between. The V gene's germline CDR1 is MDHEN and CDR2 SYDVKM. CDR3 region: CASSLYSGERNEQFF. The DNA of the CDR3 is TGTGCCAGCAGTTTATATTCAGGGGAGAGAAATGAGCAGTTCTTC.

Many counts were recorded for this clonotype. This rearrangement joins TRBV12-3 or TRBV12-4 to TRBJ1-1, with 7 bases that match TRBD1. The CDR3 is 12 amino acids. The junction had 4 bases not matched to a gene; V was cut back by 5 bases and J by 7 bases. The CDR3 loop is CASSNRGGEAFF. The CDR3 nucleotides are TGTGCCAGCAGTAACAGGGGAGGTGAAGCTTTCTTT.

This clonotype was detected only a few times. Possible read error: a much larger clone is one base away. The rearrangement uses TRBV6-6 and TRBJ2-7, with D possibly matching TRBD1 (5 bases). The ends were cut back, 6 bases at V and 2 bases at J, with 8 bases in the middle. CDR1 and CDR2 from the germline V gene are MNHNY and SVGAGI (reference sequence). The CDR3 is 12 amino acids. This CDR3 is CASSLQAYEQYF. The CDR3 bases are TGTGCCAGCAGCCTACAGGCCTACGAGCAGTACTTC.

This clonotype occurred a few times. The chain has TRBV29-1 and TRBJ2-2; D might be TRBD1 or TRBD2, each matching 5 bases. Germline-derived CDR1 and CDR2 are SQVTM and ANQGSEA. The CDR3 has 14 residues. V lost 4 bases and J 4 bases, leaving 13 bases between the germline ends. The CDR3 bases are TGCAGCGTTGTGGCCGGGACGGTCACCGGGGAGCTGTTTTTT. It yields the protein CSVVAGTVTGELFF.

This clonotype was seen more than once but under ten times. CDR3 amino acids: CSAGWTSTISYEQYF. The CDR3 coding sequence is TGCAGTGCCGGCTGGACTAGCACGATCTCCTACGAGCAGTACTTC. The V gene is TRBV20-1, the J gene TRBJ2-7; 8 nucleotides match TRBD2. The CDR3 totals 15 residues. CDR1 and CDR2 (germline): DFQATT, SNEGSKA (reference sequence). V lost 6 bases to trimming and J lost 0 bases; unmatched junction nucleotides: 10.

This clonotype was counted many times. CDR3 DNA sequence: TGTGCCAGTAGTATGAATTATGGAGGGGCTAGCGATACGCAGTATTTT. Amino acids: CASSMNYGGASDTQYF. The V and J genes are TRBV19 and TRBJ2-3; D perhaps matches TRBD2 (6 bases). Trimming cost V 3 bases and J 6 bases, with 19 bases left between them. The CDR3 runs 16 residues. Germline CDR1 is LNHDA and CDR2 is SQIVND (reference sequence).

The V and J genes are TRBV19 and TRBJ2-2; tentative D call: TRBD1 (5 bases). Germline CDR1 is LNHDA and CDR2 is SQIVND (reference sequence). Trimming removed 7 bases from V and 4 bases from J, with 13 bases in between. The CDR3 is 14 residues long. The CDR3 region is CASKAQASTGELFF. The CDR3 coding sequence is TGTGCCAGTAAAGCACAGGCCTCCACCGGGGAGCTGTTTTTT.

This rearrangement joins TRBV12-3 or TRBV12-4 to TRBJ1-1; D may be TRBD1 (5 bases). V lost 4 bases and J 1 base, leaving 13 bases between the germline ends. This CDR3 is 15 amino acids long. CDR3: CASSSYGGSNTEAFF. Written as DNA, the CDR3 is TGTGCCAGCAGTTCATACGGGGGATCGAACACTGAAGCTTTCTTT.

J is TRBJ2-3 and V is TRBV27; maybe TRBD1 (6 bases). Germline V lookup: CDR1 MNHEY, CDR2 SMNVEV (reference sequence). V was trimmed by 5 bases and J by 6 bases, leaving 12 bases between them. The CDR3 sequence is 13 residues long. This CDR3 is CASSATGSDTQYF. The DNA for the CDR3 is TGTGCCAGCAGTGCAACAGGGTCGGATACGCAGTATTTT.

The J gene is TRBJ1-3, the V gene TRBV12-3 or TRBV12-4, with D possibly matching TRBD1 (5 bases). The CDR3 contains 16 residues. V gave up 4 bases and J gave up 2 bases, with 15 bases separating them. CDR3 nucleotides: TGTGCCAGCAGTTGGGGGTCCCCCAGCGCTGGAAACACCATATATTTT. Its translation is CASSWGSPSAGNTIYF.

The V gene is TRBV6-2 or TRBV6-3, the J gene TRBJ2-1; 10 positions match TRBD2. Germline V gives CDR1 MNHEY, CDR2 SVGEGT. The V gene end was trimmed by 7 bases and the J gene end by 4 bases; junction bases not matched to a gene: 10. There are 16 residues in the CDR3. CDR3 region: CASNKAGTSVYNEQFF. The CDR3 DNA is TGTGCCAGCAACAAAGCCGGGACTAGCGTATACAATGAGCAGTTCTTC.

This clonotype has at least ten counts. The rearrangement links TRBV7-2 to TRBJ1-2; D unclear. This CDR3 spans 15 amino acids. V lost 1 base and J 8 bases, leaving 17 bases between the germline ends. Germline values: CDR1 SGHTA, CDR2 FQGNSA. The CDR3 region has the DNA TGTGCCAGCAGCTTAGGATCCGGGATGCACATGGGCTACACCTTC. The encoded protein is CASSLGSGMHMGYTF.

This chain uses TRBV6-6 with TRBJ1-5; 8 bases match TRBD1. After removal of 2 bases from V and 4 bases from J, the junction contained 16 bases not matched to a gene. Germline CDR1 and CDR2: MNHNY and SVGAGI (reference sequence). The CDR3 extends over 19 amino acids. CDR3 DNA sequence: TGTGCCAGCAGTTACCGTCCGGGACAGGAGGGCGAATTGAATCAGCCCCAGCATTTT. It is translated as CASSYRPGQEGELNQPQHF.